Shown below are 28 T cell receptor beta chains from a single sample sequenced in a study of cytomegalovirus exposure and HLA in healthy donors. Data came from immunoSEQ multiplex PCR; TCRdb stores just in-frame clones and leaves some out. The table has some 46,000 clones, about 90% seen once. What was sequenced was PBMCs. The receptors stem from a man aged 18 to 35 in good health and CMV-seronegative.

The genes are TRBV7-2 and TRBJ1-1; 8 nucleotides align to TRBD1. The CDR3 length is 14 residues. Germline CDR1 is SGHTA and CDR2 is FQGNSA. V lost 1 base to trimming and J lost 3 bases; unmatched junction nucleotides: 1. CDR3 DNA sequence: TGTGCCAGCAGCTTAGTACAGGGGGACACTGAAGCTTTCTTT. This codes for CASSLVQGDTEAFF.

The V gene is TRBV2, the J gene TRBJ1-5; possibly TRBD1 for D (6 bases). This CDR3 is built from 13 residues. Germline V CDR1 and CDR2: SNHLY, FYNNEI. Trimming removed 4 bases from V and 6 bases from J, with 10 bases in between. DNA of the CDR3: TGTGCCAGCAGTGGACAGGAGAGTCAGCCCCAGCATTTT. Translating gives CASSGQESQPQHF.

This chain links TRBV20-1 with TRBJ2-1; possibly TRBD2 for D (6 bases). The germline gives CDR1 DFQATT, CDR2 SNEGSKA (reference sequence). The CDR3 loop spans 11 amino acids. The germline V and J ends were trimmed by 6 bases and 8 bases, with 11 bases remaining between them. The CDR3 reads CSARLVYEQFF. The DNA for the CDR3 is TGCAGTGCGAGACTAGTCTATGAGCAGTTCTTC.

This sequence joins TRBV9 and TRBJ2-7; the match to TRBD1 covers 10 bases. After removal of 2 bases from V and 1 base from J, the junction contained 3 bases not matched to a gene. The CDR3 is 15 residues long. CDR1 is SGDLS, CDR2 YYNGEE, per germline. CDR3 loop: CASSVTGGASYEQYF. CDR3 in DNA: TGTGCCAGCAGCGTGACAGGGGGCGCATCCTACGAGCAGTACTTC.

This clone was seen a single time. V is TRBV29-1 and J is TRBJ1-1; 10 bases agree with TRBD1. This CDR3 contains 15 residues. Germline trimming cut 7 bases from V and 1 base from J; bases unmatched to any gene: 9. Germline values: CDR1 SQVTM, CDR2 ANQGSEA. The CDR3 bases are TGCAGCGCCCGGGACAGGGGAAGAGGGAACACTGAAGCTTTCTTT. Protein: CSARDRGRGNTEAFF.

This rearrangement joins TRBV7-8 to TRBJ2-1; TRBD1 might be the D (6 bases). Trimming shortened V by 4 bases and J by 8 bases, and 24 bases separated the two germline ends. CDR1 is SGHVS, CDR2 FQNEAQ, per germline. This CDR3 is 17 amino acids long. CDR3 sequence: CASSSRPGHSPGDEQFF. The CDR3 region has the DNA TGTGCCAGCAGCTCCAGGCCGGGACATTCGCCCGGGGATGAGCAGTTCTTC.

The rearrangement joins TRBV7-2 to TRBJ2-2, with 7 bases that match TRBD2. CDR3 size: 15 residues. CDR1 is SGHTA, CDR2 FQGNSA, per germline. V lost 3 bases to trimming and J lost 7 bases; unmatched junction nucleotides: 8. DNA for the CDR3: TGTGCCAGCAGCTTGAGGGAGGGCCGGAGCGGGGAGCTGTTTTTT. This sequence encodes CASSLREGRSGELFF.

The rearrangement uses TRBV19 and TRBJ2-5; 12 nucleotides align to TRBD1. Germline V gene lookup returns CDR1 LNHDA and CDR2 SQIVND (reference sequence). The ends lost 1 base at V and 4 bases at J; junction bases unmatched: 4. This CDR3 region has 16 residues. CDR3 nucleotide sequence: TGTGCCAGTAGTATAGGAGGGGACAGGGGGCGAGAGACCCAGTACTTC. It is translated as CASSIGGDRGRETQYF.

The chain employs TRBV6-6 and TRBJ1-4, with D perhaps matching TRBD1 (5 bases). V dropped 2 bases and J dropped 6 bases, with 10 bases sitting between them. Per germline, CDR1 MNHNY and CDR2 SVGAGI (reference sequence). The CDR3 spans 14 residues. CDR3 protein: CASSYTRRDEKLFF. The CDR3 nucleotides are TGTGCCAGCAGTTACACACGCAGGGATGAAAAACTGTTTTTT.

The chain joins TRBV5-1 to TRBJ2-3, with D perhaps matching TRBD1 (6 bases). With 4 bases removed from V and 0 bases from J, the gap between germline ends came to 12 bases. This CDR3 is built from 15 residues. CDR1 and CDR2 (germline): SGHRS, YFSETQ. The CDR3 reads CASSETGSSTDTQYF. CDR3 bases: TGCGCCAGCAGCGAGACAGGCTCTAGCACAGATACGCAGTATTTT.

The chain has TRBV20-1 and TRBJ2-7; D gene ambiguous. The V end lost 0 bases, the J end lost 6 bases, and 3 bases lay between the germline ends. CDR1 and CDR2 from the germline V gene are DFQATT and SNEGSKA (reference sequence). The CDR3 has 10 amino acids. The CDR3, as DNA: TGCAGTGCTAGAGAGGCCGAGCAGTACTTC. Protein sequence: CSAREAEQYF.

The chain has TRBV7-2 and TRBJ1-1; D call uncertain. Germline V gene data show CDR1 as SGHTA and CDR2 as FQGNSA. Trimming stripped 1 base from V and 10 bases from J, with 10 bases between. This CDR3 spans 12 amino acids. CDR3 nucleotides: TGTGCCAGCAGCTTAGGTATCAGCGGAGCTTTCTTT. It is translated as CASSLGISGAFF. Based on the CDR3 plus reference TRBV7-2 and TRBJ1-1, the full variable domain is GAGVSQSPSNKVTEKGKDVELRCDPISGHTALYWYRQSLGQGLEFLIYFQGNSAPDKSGLPSDRFSAERTGGSVSTLTIQRTQQEDSAVYLCASSLGISGAFFGQGTRLTVV.

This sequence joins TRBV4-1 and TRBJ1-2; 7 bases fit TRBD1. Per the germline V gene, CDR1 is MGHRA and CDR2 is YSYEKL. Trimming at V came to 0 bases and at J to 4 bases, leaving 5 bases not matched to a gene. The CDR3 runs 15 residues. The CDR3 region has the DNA TGCGCCAGCAGCCAAGACAGGACAGGACTCTATGGCTACACCTTC. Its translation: CASSQDRTGLYGYTF.

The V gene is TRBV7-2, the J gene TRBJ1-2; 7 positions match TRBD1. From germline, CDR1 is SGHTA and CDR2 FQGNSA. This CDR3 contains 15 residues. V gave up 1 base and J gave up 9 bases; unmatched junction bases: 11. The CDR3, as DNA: TGTGCCAGCAGCTTAGGAGGGCAGGGGGTCAGAAGCTACACCTTC. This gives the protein CASSLGGQGVRSYTF.

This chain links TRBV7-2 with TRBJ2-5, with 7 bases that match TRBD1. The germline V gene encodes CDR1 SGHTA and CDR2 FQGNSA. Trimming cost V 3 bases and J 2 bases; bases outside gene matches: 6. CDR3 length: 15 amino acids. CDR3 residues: CASSLLPGQQETQYF. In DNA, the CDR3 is TGTGCCAGCAGCTTGCTTCCGGGACAGCAAGAGACCCAGTACTTC.

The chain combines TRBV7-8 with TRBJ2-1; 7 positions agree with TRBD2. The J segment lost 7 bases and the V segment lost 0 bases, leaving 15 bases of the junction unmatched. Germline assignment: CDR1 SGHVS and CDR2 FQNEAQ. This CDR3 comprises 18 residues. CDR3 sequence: CASSLADITRETGNEQFF. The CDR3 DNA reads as TGTGCCAGCAGCTTAGCGGATATTACGCGGGAGACTGGGAATGAGCAGTTCTTC.

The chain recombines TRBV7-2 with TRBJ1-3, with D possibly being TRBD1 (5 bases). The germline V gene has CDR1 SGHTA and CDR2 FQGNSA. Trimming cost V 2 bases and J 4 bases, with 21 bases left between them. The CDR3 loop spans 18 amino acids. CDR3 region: CASSLRGHRGSGGNTIYF. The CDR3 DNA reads TGTGCCAGCAGCTTACGAGGACACCGAGGATCGGGCGGAAACACCATATATTTT.

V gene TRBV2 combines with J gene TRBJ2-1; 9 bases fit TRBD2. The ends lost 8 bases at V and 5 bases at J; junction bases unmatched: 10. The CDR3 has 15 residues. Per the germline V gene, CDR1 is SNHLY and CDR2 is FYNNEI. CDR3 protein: CASPALAGNNNEQFF. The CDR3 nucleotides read TGTGCCAGCCCAGCCCTAGCGGGAAATAACAATGAGCAGTTCTTC.

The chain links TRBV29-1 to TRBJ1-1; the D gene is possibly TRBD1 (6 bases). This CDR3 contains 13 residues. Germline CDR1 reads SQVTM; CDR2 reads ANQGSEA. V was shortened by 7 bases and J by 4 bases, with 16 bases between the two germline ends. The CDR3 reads CSEHQSGATEAFF. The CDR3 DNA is TGCAGCGAGCATCAATCAGGGGCCACTGAAGCTTTCTTT.

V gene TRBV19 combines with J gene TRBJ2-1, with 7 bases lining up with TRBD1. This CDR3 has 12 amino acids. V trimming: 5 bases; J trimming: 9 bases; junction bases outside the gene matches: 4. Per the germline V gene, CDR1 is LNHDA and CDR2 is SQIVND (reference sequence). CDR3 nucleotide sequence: TGTGCCAGTAGTGTTCGACAGGGTGAGCAGTTCTTC. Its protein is CASSVRQGEQFF.

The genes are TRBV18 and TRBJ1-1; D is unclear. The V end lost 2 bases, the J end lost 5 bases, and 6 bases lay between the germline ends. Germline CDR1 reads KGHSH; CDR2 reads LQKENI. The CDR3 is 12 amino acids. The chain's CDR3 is CASSPTGTEAFF. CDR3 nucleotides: TGTGCCAGCTCACCAACGGGGACTGAAGCTTTCTTT.

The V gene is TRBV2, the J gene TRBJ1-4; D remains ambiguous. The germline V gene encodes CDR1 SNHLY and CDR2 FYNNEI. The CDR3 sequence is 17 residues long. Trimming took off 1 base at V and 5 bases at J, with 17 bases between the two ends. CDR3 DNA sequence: TGTGCCAGCAGTGAAGTAACGCGGCTTGGGAGGAATGAAAAACTGTTTTTT. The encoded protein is CASSEVTRLGRNEKLFF.

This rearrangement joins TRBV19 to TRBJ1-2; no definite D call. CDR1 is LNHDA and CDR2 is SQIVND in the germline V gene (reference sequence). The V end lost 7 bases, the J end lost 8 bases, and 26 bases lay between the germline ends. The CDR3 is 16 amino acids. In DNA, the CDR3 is TGTGCCAGTATCGAGGGAGAAGGGCGAAATTTCGAGGGCTACACCTTC. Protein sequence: CASIEGEGRNFEGYTF. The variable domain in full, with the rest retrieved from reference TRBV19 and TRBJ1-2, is DGGITQSPKYLFRKEGQNVTLSCEQNLNHDAMYWYRQDPGQGLRLIYYSQIVNDFQKGDIAEGYSVSREKKESFPLTVTSAQKNPTAFYLCASIEGEGRNFEGYTFGSGTRLTVV.

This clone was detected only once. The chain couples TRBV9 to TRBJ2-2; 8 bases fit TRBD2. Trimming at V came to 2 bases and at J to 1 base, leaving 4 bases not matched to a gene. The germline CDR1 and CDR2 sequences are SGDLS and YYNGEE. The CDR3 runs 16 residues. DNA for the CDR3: TGTGCCAGCAGCGTTAGCGGGAACCTGAACACCGGGGAGCTGTTTTTT. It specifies CASSVSGNLNTGELFF.

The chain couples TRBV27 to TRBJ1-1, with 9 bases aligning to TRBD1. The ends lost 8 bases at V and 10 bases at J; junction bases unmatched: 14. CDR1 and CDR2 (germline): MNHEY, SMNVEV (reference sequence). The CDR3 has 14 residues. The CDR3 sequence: CASQKPGTGYVAFF. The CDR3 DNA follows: TGTGCCAGCCAAAAGCCCGGGACAGGGTACGTAGCTTTCTTT.

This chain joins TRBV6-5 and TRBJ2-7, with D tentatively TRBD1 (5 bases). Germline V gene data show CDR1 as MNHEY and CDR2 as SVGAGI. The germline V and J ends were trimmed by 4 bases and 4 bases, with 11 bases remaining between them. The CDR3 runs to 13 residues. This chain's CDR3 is CASSFSRAYEQYF. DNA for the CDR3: TGTGCCAGCAGTTTCAGCAGGGCGTACGAGCAGTACTTC.

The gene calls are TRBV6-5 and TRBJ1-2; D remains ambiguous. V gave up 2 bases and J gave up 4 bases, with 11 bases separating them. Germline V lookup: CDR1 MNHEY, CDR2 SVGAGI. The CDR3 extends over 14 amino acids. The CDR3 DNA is TGTGCCAGCAGTTACCAGCGAGGTGGCTATGGCTACACCTTC. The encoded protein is CASSYQRGGYGYTF.

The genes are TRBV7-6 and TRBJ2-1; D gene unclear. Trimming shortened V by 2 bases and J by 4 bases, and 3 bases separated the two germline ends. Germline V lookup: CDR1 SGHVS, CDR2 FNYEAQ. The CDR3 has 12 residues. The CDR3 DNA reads TGTGCCAGCAGCTTAACATACAATGAGCAGTTCTTC. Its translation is CASSLTYNEQFF.